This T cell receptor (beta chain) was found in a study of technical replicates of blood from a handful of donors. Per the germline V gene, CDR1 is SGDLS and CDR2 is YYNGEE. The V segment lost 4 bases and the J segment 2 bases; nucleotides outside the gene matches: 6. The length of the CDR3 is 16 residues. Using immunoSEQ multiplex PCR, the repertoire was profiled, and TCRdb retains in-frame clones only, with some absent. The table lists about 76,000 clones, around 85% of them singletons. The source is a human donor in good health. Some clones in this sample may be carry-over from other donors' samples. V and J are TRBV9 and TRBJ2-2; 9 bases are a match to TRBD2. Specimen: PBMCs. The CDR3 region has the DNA TGTGCCAGCAGCCCCAGACTAGCGGCAAACACCGGGGAGCTGTTTTTT. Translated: CASSPRLAANTGELFF.